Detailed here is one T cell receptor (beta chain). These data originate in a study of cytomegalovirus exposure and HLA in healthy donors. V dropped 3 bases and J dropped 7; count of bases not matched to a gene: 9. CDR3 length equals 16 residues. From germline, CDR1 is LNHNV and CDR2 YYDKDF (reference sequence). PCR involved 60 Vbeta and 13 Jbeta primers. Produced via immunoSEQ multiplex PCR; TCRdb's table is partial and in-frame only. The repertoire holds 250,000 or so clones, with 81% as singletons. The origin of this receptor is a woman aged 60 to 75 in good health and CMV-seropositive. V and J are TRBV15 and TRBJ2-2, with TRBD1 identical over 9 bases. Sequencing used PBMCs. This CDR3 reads CATSRPAGQGDGELFF. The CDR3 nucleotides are TGTGCCACCAGCAGGCCCGCGGGACAGGGTGACGGGGAGCTGTTTTTT.